This T cell receptor beta chain is from a study of Ad26.COV2.S vaccination and SARS-CoV-2 variants. Germline lookup yields CDR1 ENHRY and CDR2 SYGVKD. CDR3 length: 13 amino acids. V dropped 0 bases and J dropped 3 bases, with 2 bases sitting between them. Treatment in this sample: roughly 20 received Ad26.COV2.S at low or high dose, single or two shots; roughly five received placebo; per-sample allocation not given. At day 63 after the first vaccine or placebo injection, samples were drawn. An Ad26 vector that expressed Wuhan-strain SARS-CoV-2 spike constituted the vaccine. Some clones are missing from TCRdb's copy, which holds only in-frame ones; the method was immunoSEQ multiplex PCR. Of 500,000 or so clones in the sample, about 83% were seen once.

The sequence derives from a person aged 18-60 years who received the Ad26.COV2.S COVID-19 vaccine or a placebo. The material sequenced was peripheral blood, taken in a trial of Ad26.COV2.S vaccine versus placebo. J is TRBJ1-4 and V is TRBV10-3; no definite D call. The CDR3 DNA reads as TGTGCCATCAGTGAGTCCGCTAATGAAAAACTGTTTTTT. Protein product: CAISESANEKLFF.